Presented here are 20 T cell receptor beta chains from one specimen sequenced in a study of T-cell memory formation after mild COVID-19. TCRdb reprocessed the 5' RACE reads via MiXCR and lists one record per CDR3 protein. The table includes 550,000 to 700,000 distinct CDR3 sequences, roughly 17% detected once. The sample comprised PBMCs or a T cell subset sorted from them (not recorded which). These receptor sequences come from an adult woman who had mild COVID-19 (a few samples of this study predate the infection). Cell type and time point are not known.

The chain is built from TRBV24-1 and TRBJ2-5; TRBD1 matches 11 bases. Losses at the gene ends were 1 base for V and 2 bases for J; bases not matched to a gene: 2. The CDR3 totals 16 residues. The germline V gene has CDR1 KGHDR and CDR2 SFDVKD. This CDR3 is CATSDFGDRGQETQYF. DNA of the CDR3: TGTGCCACCAGTGATTTTGGGGACAGGGGGCAAGAGACCCAGTACTTC.

The chain has TRBV12-3 or TRBV12-4 and TRBJ2-7; D unclear. The CDR3 consists of 14 residues. Trimming stripped 1 base from V and 3 bases from J, with 10 bases between. The CDR3 DNA reads TGTGCCAGCAGTTTAGGTCTGAAACTCTACGAGCAGTACTTC. This codes for CASSLGLKLYEQYF.

This chain links TRBV19 with TRBJ1-2; no clear D gene. Trimming cost V 1 base and J 3 bases, with 9 bases left between them. In germline, CDR1 is LNHDA, CDR2 SQIVND (reference sequence). CDR3 length: 14 amino acids. The CDR3 coding sequence is TGTGCCAGTAGTATAGGGGGTGACTACTATGGCTACACCTTC. Amino acid sequence: CASSIGGDYYGYTF.

This clonotype was counted between two and nine times. This rearrangement joins TRBV27 to TRBJ2-3; D may be TRBD2 (6 bases). V was pared by 3 bases and J by 4 bases, with 14 bases between. CDR3 size: 15 residues. Looked up from germline, CDR1 is MNHEY and CDR2 is SMNVEV (reference sequence). This CDR3 is CASSLEGRGPDTQYF. In DNA form, the CDR3 reads TGTGCCAGCAGTTTGGAGGGGAGAGGGCCAGATACGCAGTATTTT.

A few counts support this clonotype. The chain is built from TRBV12-3 or TRBV12-4 and TRBJ2-7; D gene uncertain. The CDR3 is made up of 15 amino acids. Deletions cut 3 bases from V and 6 bases from J, with 18 bases between. The DNA for the CDR3 is TGTGCCAGCAGTTTCGTAGTTGCCGGCCAAGGCGAGCAGTACTTC. It specifies CASSFVVAGQGEQYF.

This clonotype was counted between two and nine times. This chain connects TRBV11-3 to TRBJ2-1, with 12 bases identical to TRBD1. CDR1 is SGHNT and CDR2 is YENEEA in the germline V gene. After removal of 6 bases from V and 6 bases from J, the junction contained 12 bases not matched to a gene. This CDR3 is 17 amino acids long. The CDR3 is CASSHGLGDRGLNEQFF. In DNA, the CDR3 is TGTGCCAGCAGTCATGGTTTAGGGGACAGGGGGCTCAATGAGCAGTTCTTC.

The CDR3 DNA follows: TGTGCCTGGAGTGTATTGGGGGCTGGGGCCAACGTCCTGACTTTC. It translates to CAWSVLGAGANVLTF. The chain uses TRBV30 and TRBJ2-6; perhaps D is TRBD1 or TRBD2 (5 bases each). With 0 bases removed from V and 2 bases from J, the gap between germline ends came to 8 bases. The CDR3 contains 15 residues. Germline V gives CDR1 GTSNPN, CDR2 SVGIG (reference sequence). The full variable domain, in which reference TRBV30 and TRBJ2-6 provide the parts outside the CDR3, is SQTIHQWPATLVQPVGSPLSLECTVEGTSNPNLYWYRQAAGRGLQLLFYSVGIGQISSEVPQNLSASRPQDRQFILSSKKLLLSDSGFYLCAWSVLGAGANVLTFGAGSRLTVL.

This clonotype was detected a few times. V usage is TRBV11-2 and J usage is TRBJ1-3; no clear D gene. CDR1 and CDR2 from the germline V gene are SGHAT and FQNNGV. V dropped 6 bases and J dropped 1 base, with 13 bases sitting between them. The CDR3 contains 15 residues. The CDR3 region is CASRNTAASGNTIYF. CDR3 bases: TGTGCCAGCAGGAACACAGCGGCATCTGGAAACACCATATATTTT.

A few counts support this clonotype. The rearrangement joins TRBV19 to TRBJ1-3; D call uncertain. Trimming removed 2 bases from V and 0 bases from J, with 8 bases in between. Germline CDR1 reads LNHDA; CDR2 reads SQIVND (reference sequence). The CDR3 runs to 15 residues. The CDR3, as DNA: TGTGCCAGTAGTATACGCGTGAGCTCTGGAAACACCATATATTTT. Amino acid sequence: CASSIRVSSGNTIYF.

The chain combines TRBV20-1 with TRBJ2-7; 7 bases line up with TRBD1. The CDR3 is 13 amino acids. The V gene end was trimmed by 6 bases and the J gene end by 0 bases; junction bases not matched to a gene: 5. Per the germline V gene, CDR1 is DFQATT and CDR2 is SNEGSKA (reference sequence). The CDR3 reads CSAQTGISYEQYF. As DNA, the CDR3 is TGCAGTGCCCAGACAGGGATCTCCTACGAGCAGTACTTC.

This clonotype was observed a handful of times. The chain is built from TRBV10-3 and TRBJ2-1; 10 bases fit TRBD2. Trimming at V came to 3 bases and at J to 4 bases, leaving 12 bases not matched to a gene. The CDR3 consists of 18 residues. From germline, CDR1 is ENHRY and CDR2 SYGVKD. The CDR3 here is CAISDSPLLAGAYNEQFF. The CDR3 DNA reads as TGTGCCATCAGTGACTCCCCCCTCCTAGCGGGAGCATACAATGAGCAGTTCTTC.

V and J are TRBV4-1 and TRBJ2-2; a weak D match, TRBD2 (5 bases). CDR3 length: 15 amino acids. Germline CDR1 reads MGHRA; CDR2 reads YSYEKL. The V gene lost 5 bases and the J gene lost 4 bases, with 14 bases spanning the gap. The CDR3 loop is CASSLSGYVTGELFF. The CDR3 coding sequence is TGCGCCAGCAGCTTAAGCGGCTACGTCACCGGGGAGCTGTTTTTT.

This clonotype was seen a few times. The chain uses TRBV2 and TRBJ2-4; D is uncertain. The CDR3 has 14 residues. Trimming cost V 8 bases and J 4 bases, with 15 bases left between them. Looked up from germline, CDR1 is SNHLY and CDR2 is FYNNEI. The CDR3 loop is CASEEVPKKNIQYF. In DNA, the CDR3 is TGTGCCAGCGAAGAGGTCCCAAAAAAAAACATTCAGTACTTC.

This clonotype was detected only a few times. This rearrangement joins TRBV24-1 to TRBJ2-3; D gene unclear. Per germline, CDR1 KGHDR and CDR2 SFDVKD. The CDR3 totals 14 residues. V was cut by 7 bases and J by 2 bases, with 12 bases left in between. CDR3 sequence reads: CATRKDGFTDTQYF. CDR3 sequence (DNA): TGTGCCACCAGAAAGGACGGATTCACAGATACGCAGTATTTT.

The chain carries TRBV7-6 and TRBJ2-2, with no clear D. CDR3 length: 14 amino acids. Trimming removed 3 bases from V and 4 bases from J, with 9 bases in between. Germline V gene data show CDR1 as SGHVS and CDR2 as FNYEAQ. CDR3 protein: CASSFGTGTGELFF. In DNA, the CDR3 is TGTGCCAGCAGCTTTGGAACGGGCACCGGGGAGCTGTTTTTT.

The table lists this clonotype with a few counts. The gene calls are TRBV11-2 and TRBJ2-2; D is ambiguous. This CDR3 contains 15 residues. The V end lost 4 bases, the J end lost 1 base, and 10 bases lay between the germline ends. Germline lookup yields CDR1 SGHAT and CDR2 FQNNGV. CDR3 residues: CASSSPTMNTGELFF. CDR3 DNA: TGTGCCAGCAGCTCACCAACCATGAACACCGGGGAGCTGTTTTTT.

The chain joins TRBV3-1 to TRBJ1-1; D gene uncertain. The CDR3 has 14 amino acids. In germline, CDR1 is LGHDT, CDR2 YNNKEL (reference sequence). V lost 0 bases and J 1 base, leaving 6 bases between the germline ends. DNA of the CDR3: TGTGCCAGCAGCCAAGAGTATAGGAACACTGAAGCTTTCTTT. Amino acids: CASSQEYRNTEAFF.

The chain recombines TRBV12-3 or TRBV12-4 with TRBJ1-4, with D hard to call. This CDR3 spans 11 amino acids. Trimming pared 6 bases from V and 8 bases from J, leaving 7 bases between. The CDR3 DNA sequence: TGTGCCAGCAGCCCCCAGGAAAAACTGTTTTTT. The encoded protein is CASSPQEKLFF.

The chain has TRBV3-1 and TRBJ2-2; possibly TRBD1 for D (6 bases). The CDR3 runs to 15 residues. Per the germline V gene, CDR1 is LGHDT and CDR2 is YNNKEL (reference sequence). V lost 4 bases, J lost 1 base, and 10 bases lay in between. CDR3 protein: CASSLGQMNTGELFF. The DNA for the CDR3 is TGTGCCAGCAGCCTGGGACAAATGAACACCGGGGAGCTGTTTTTT.

This clonotype was detected only a few times. The chain has TRBV7-9 and TRBJ1-5; D unresolved. The CDR3 contains 12 residues. The germline V and J ends were trimmed by 5 bases and 7 bases, with 9 bases remaining between them. Germline V gene lookup returns CDR1 SEHNR and CDR2 FQNEAQ (reference sequence). CDR3 sequence: CASSLQGQPQHF. The CDR3 DNA reads TGTGCCAGCAGCCTCCAAGGCCAGCCCCAGCATTTT.